This T cell receptor beta chain derives from a study of CD8 T cells in Susac syndrome. RNA totalling roughly 0.5 to 1 ug underwent reverse transcription with random hexamers. An immunoSEQ multiplex PCR amplified TCR beta CDR3 over 54 Vbeta and 13 Jbeta. TCRdb recomputed calls from the immunoSEQ multiplex PCR reads with MiXCR, one row per CDR3 protein. Of more than 200,000 distinct CDR3 sequences in the sample, about 93% were seen once. High-throughput TCR beta sequencing covered peripheral CD8+ and CD4+ T cells. The sequence was obtained from a human donor with multiple sclerosis. The sequenced sample consisted of CD4+ T cells from PBMCs.

The CDR3 reads CASSFEGISDNEQFF. CDR3 bases: TGCGCCAGCAGCTTTGAGGGCATTAGCGACAATGAGCAGTTCTTC. The chain uses TRBV5-1 and TRBJ2-1; perhaps TRBD2 as D (5 bases). V was clipped by 2 bases and J by 5 bases, with 14 bases between them. The CDR3 totals 15 residues. Per germline, CDR1 SGHRS and CDR2 YFSETQ.